The clone carrying this T cell receptor beta chain has a handful of counts. This sample was included in a study of Graves' ophthalmopathy and Graves' hyperthyroidism. PBMCs originated in 7.5 to 10 ml of fresh peripheral blood. Trimming shortened V by 5 bases and J by 3 bases, and 14 bases separated the two germline ends. Germline CDR1 reads MDHEN; CDR2 reads SYDVKM. The CDR3 loop spans 14 amino acids. Amplified TCR beta CDR3 regions were obtained using RNA transcripts as template. RT-PCR with HTBI primers came first, then second-round multiplex PCR. One entry per CDR3 protein results from TCRdb running MiXCR on the multiplex PCR reads. The table shows about 210,000 distinct CDR3 sequences, with about 32% occurring only once.

Sequencing was performed on peripheral blood. The receptor was derived from a man aged 50 to 59 with Graves' ophthalmopathy. The rearrangement joins TRBV28 to TRBJ2-7; D is ambiguous. In DNA, the CDR3 is TGTGCCAGCAGTGCGACTGAGCGAGACTACGAGCAGTACTTC. Translated, it gives CASSATERDYEQYF.